This TCR beta chain was sequenced in a study of shared clonotypes between healthy human individuals. Sequenced by immunoSEQ multiplex PCR; TCRdb stores in-frame clones only, minus some. In the table there are 2 million to 2.5 million clones, over 90% of which are singletons. The CDR3 loop spans 15 amino acids. V shed 0 bases and J shed 5 bases, with 15 bases lying between them. Germline V lookup: CDR1 SGHNT, CDR2 YYREEE (reference sequence). This chain links TRBV5-4 with TRBJ2-7; D is possibly TRBD1 (5 bases). The specimen sequenced was naive CD4+ T cells from PBMCs. Subset meaning: CD45RA+ positively selected. The sequence was collected from a man between 18 and 35 years old in good health. Some clones in this sample may be carry-over from other donors' samples. The CDR3 DNA reads as TGTGCCAGCAGCTTGGGTTGGCAGGGTGGCGACGAGCAGTACTTC. Its translation: CASSLGWQGGDEQYF.